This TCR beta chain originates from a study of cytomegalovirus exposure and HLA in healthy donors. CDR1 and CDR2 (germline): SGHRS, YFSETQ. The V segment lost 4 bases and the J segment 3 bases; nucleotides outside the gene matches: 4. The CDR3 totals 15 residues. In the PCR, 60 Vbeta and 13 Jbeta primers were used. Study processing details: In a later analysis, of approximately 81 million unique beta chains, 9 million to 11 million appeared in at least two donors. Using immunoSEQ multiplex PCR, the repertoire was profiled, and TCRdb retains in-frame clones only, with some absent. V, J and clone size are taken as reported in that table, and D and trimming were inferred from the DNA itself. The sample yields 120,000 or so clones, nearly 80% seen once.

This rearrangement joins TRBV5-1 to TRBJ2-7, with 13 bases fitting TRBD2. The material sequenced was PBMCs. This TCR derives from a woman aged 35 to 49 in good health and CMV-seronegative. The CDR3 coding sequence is TGCGCCAGCAGCGGGACTAGCGGGGCTAGCTACGAGCAGTACTTC. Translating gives CASSGTSGASYEQYF. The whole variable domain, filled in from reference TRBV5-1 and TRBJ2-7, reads KAGVTQTPRYLIKTRGQQVTLSCSPISGHRSVSWYQQTPGQGLQFLFEYFSETQRNKGNFPGRFSGRQFSNSRSEMNVSTLELGDSALYLCASSGTSGASYEQYFGPGTRLTVT.